The 29 T cell receptor beta chains below come from one sample, sequenced in a study of PD-1 blockade in mismatch repair-deficient tumors. TCRdb's table, derived via immunoSEQ multiplex PCR, lists solely in-frame clones and lacks some. The sample holds approximately 9,800 clones, approximately 85% seen once. Sequences were derived from PBMCs, sampled about 48 weeks after starting pembrolizumab. The receptors were sampled from an adult with mismatch repair-deficient cancer.

The chain carries TRBV10-3 and TRBJ2-1; 11 bases align to TRBD2. This CDR3 region has 16 residues. Germline trimming cut 5 bases from V and 0 bases from J; bases unmatched to any gene: 3. Germline values: CDR1 ENHRY, CDR2 SYGVKD. CDR3 nucleotide sequence: TGTGCCATCAGTCCCACTAGCGGGAGCTCCTACAATGAGCAGTTCTTC. Its translation is CAISPTSGSSYNEQFF.

Worth noting for this clone: Other DNA sequences from this sample encode an identical CDR3 as well. The chain recombines TRBV6-1 with TRBJ1-4, with 10 bases that match TRBD1. The CDR3 extends over 14 amino acids. Germline CDR1 reads MNHNS; CDR2 reads SASEGT. Trimming removed 2 bases from V and 10 bases from J; junction bases left unmatched: 4. The CDR3 DNA sequence: TGTGCCAGCAGTGAACGACAGGGGGCAGGAAAACTGTTTTTT. Translated, it gives CASSERQGAGKLFF.

The genes are TRBV27 and TRBJ1-1; 7 bases line up with TRBD1. V lost 4 bases and J lost 4; bases outside the gene matches: 6. CDR1 is MNHEY, CDR2 SMNVEV, per germline (reference sequence). The CDR3 consists of 14 residues. CDR3 in amino acids: CASSSLTGATEAFF. The CDR3 nucleotides read TGTGCCAGCAGTTCACTTACAGGGGCCACTGAAGCTTTCTTT.

The genes are TRBV18 and TRBJ1-1; D not certain. In germline, CDR1 is KGHSH, CDR2 LQKENI. With 2 bases removed from V and 1 base from J, the gap between germline ends came to 8 bases. There are 14 residues in the CDR3. The CDR3 nucleotides are TGTGCCAGCTCACCAGGGCACACGAACACTGAAGCTTTCTTT. Protein product: CASSPGHTNTEAFF.

V is TRBV27 and J is TRBJ1-2, with 9 bases fitting TRBD1. CDR1 is MNHEY, CDR2 SMNVEV, per germline (reference sequence). The CDR3 length is 15 residues. The J segment lost 5 bases and the V segment lost 2 bases, leaving 6 bases of the junction unmatched. CDR3 sequence: CASSLHTGGAYGYTF. CDR3 coding DNA: TGTGCCAGCAGTTTACATACAGGGGGCGCTTATGGCTACACCTTC.

The rearrangement uses TRBV18 and TRBJ2-7, with D tentatively TRBD1 (5 bases). The CDR3 extends over 14 amino acids. V gave up 1 base and J gave up 4 bases, with 11 bases separating them. Germline lookup yields CDR1 KGHSH and CDR2 LQKENI. The DNA of the CDR3 is TGTGCCAGCTCACCACTGGACACCATTTACGAGCAGTACTTC. Translated: CASSPLDTIYEQYF.

This rearrangement joins TRBV2 to TRBJ2-2; no definite D call. Trimming took off 4 bases at V and 11 bases at J, with 8 bases between the two ends. Looked up from germline, CDR1 is SNHLY and CDR2 is FYNNEI. CDR3 size: 11 residues. This CDR3 is CASSVAEELFF. CDR3 DNA sequence: TGTGCCAGCAGTGTGGCGGAAGAGCTGTTTTTT.

Only one count was recorded for this clone. The J gene is TRBJ2-1, the V gene TRBV5-4, with 10 nucleotides matching TRBD2. The germline gives CDR1 SGHNT, CDR2 YYREEE (reference sequence). This CDR3 has 17 residues. The junction had 5 bases not matched to a gene; V was cut back by 2 bases and J by 0 bases. CDR3 residues: CASSLTSGISSYNEQFF. In DNA form, the CDR3 reads TGTGCCAGCAGCTTAACTAGCGGGATATCCTCCTACAATGAGCAGTTCTTC.

This chain connects TRBV11-2 to TRBJ1-4; no clear D. CDR1 and CDR2 (germline): SGHAT, FQNNGV. Trimming took 1 base from V and 5 from J, leaving 5 bases between them. CDR3 size: 13 residues. CDR3 region: CASSLGLNEKLFF. CDR3 nucleotide sequence: TGTGCCAGCAGCTTAGGGCTGAATGAAAAACTGTTTTTT.

The chain combines TRBV10-3 with TRBJ2-3, with a tentative D call TRBD1 (5 bases). Trimming shortened V by 7 bases and J by 0 bases, and 8 bases separated the two germline ends. Germline V lookup: CDR1 ENHRY, CDR2 SYGVKD. This CDR3 region has 13 residues. CDR3 amino acids: CAINQGSTDTQYF. The CDR3 nucleotides are TGTGCCATCAATCAGGGAAGCACAGATACGCAGTATTTT.

The chain is built from TRBV28 and TRBJ2-3; 10 bases are a match to TRBD2. J was trimmed by 3 bases and V by 0 bases; bases with no gene match: 3. The germline V gene encodes CDR1 MDHEN and CDR2 SYDVKM. This CDR3 is built from 16 residues. CDR3 bases: TGTGCCAGCAGTTTATGGGCTAGCGGGAGAACAGATACGCAGTATTTT. This codes for CASSLWASGRTDTQYF.

V usage is TRBV6-5 and J usage is TRBJ1-6; D is ambiguous. V shed 2 bases and J shed 7 bases, with 12 bases lying between them. Germline assignment: CDR1 MNHEY and CDR2 SVGAGI. The CDR3 sequence is 15 residues long. The CDR3 loop reads CASSYPPSRNSPLHF. The CDR3 DNA reads TGTGCCAGCAGTTACCCTCCATCCAGGAATTCACCCCTCCACTTT.

This rearrangement joins TRBV7-2 to TRBJ2-7, with D perhaps matching TRBD2 (6 bases). This CDR3 contains 15 residues. Per the germline V gene, CDR1 is SGHTA and CDR2 is FQGNSA. V was trimmed by 3 bases and J by 6 bases, leaving 18 bases between them. CDR3 bases: TGTGCCAGCAGCTTTGGGAGTATGACCGGGGGCGAGCAGTACTTC. Its translation is CASSFGSMTGGEQYF.

V and J are TRBV4-1 and TRBJ1-1, with D possibly being TRBD1 (6 bases). V was shortened by 8 bases and J by 1 base, with 17 bases between the two germline ends. Germline lookup yields CDR1 MGHRA and CDR2 YSYEKL. This CDR3 has 15 amino acids. CDR3 coding DNA: TGCGCCAGCGCCCAGGGGCCCCAGGAGAACACTGAAGCTTTCTTT. Its protein is CASAQGPQENTEAFF.

The V and J genes are TRBV28 and TRBJ2-1; 9 nucleotides line up with TRBD2. The CDR3 contains 13 residues. V gave up 8 bases and J gave up 9 bases; unmatched junction bases: 8. The germline gives CDR1 MDHEN, CDR2 SYDVKM. CDR3 amino acids: CASVRTSVGEQFF. Written as DNA, the CDR3 is TGTGCCAGCGTCCGGACTAGCGTAGGTGAGCAGTTCTTC.

This clone was counted between two and nine times. The chain employs TRBV9 and TRBJ2-7, with 14 bases matching TRBD2. Germline CDR1 and CDR2: SGDLS and YYNGEE. The CDR3 consists of 15 residues. The ends lost 3 bases at V and 6 bases at J; junction bases unmatched: 5. This CDR3 reads CASSGGLAGGSEQYF. CDR3 nucleotides: TGTGCCAGCAGCGGAGGACTAGCGGGAGGTAGCGAGCAGTACTTC.

V usage is TRBV28 and J usage is TRBJ2-3, with no clear D. The V gene lost 5 bases and the J gene lost 6 bases, with 9 bases spanning the gap. CDR3 length: 12 residues. Germline V gene lookup returns CDR1 MDHEN and CDR2 SYDVKM. This CDR3 reads CASSPYLDTQYF. The CDR3 DNA reads as TGTGCCAGCAGTCCCTATCTGGATACGCAGTATTTT. The full variable domain, its missing parts supplied by reference TRBV28 and TRBJ2-3, is DVKVTQSSRYLVKRTGEKVFLECVQDMDHENMFWYRQDPGLGLRLIYFSYDVKMKEKGDIPEGYSVSREKKERFSLILESASTNQTSMYLCASSPYLDTQYFGPGTRLTVL.

This chain joins TRBV9 and TRBJ2-1; no clear D gene. CDR1 and CDR2 (germline): SGDLS, YYNGEE. The CDR3 is 16 amino acids. Trimming took 0 bases from V and 7 from J, leaving 17 bases between them. The CDR3 is CASSVEELEFMNEQFF. The CDR3 bases are TGTGCCAGCAGCGTAGAGGAGCTTGAATTTATGAATGAGCAGTTCTTC.

This chain connects TRBV5-1 to TRBJ1-2; D not resolved. The V and J ends lost 0 bases and 7 bases respectively, with 10 bases between them. CDR3 length equals 13 residues. Germline V gives CDR1 SGHRS, CDR2 YFSETQ. This CDR3 is CASSLAGVGGYTF. CDR3 nucleotides: TGCGCCAGCAGCTTGGCCGGTGTTGGTGGCTACACCTTC. The full variable domain, rest sourced from reference TRBV5-1 and TRBJ1-2, is KAGVTQTPRYLIKTRGQQVTLSCSPISGHRSVSWYQQTPGQGLQFLFEYFSETQRNKGNFPGRFSGRQFSNSRSEMNVSTLELGDSALYLCASSLAGVGGYTFGSGTRLTVV.

As regards this clone: One end of the junction fails to match germline, which may point to a read error. This rearrangement joins TRBV7-7 to TRBJ2-5; the match to TRBD2 covers 9 bases. CDR3 length: 17 residues. CDR1 and CDR2 (germline): SSHAT, FNYEAQ (reference sequence). CDR3: CASSARGTSLFQETQYF. The CDR3 bases are TGTGCTAGCAGCGCCCGTGGGACTAGCCTCTTTCAAGAGACCCAGTACTTC.

V is TRBV9 and J is TRBJ2-2; a possible D gene is TRBD2 (5 bases). Trimming shortened V by 4 bases and J by 5 bases, and 18 bases separated the two germline ends. CDR3 length: 16 residues. Germline lookup yields CDR1 SGDLS and CDR2 YYNGEE. The CDR3 DNA is TGTGCCAGCAGCCCGCTGAGGGCCAGTGGTACCGGGGAGCTGTTTTTT. Protein product: CASSPLRASGTGELFF.

This chain's CDR3 is CASSLEGARPEKLFF. CDR3 DNA: TGTGCCAGCAGCTTAGAAGGGGCAAGACCCGAAAAACTGTTTTTT. This rearrangement joins TRBV7-6 to TRBJ1-4; a possible D gene is TRBD1 (5 bases). The V gene lost 1 base and the J gene lost 8 bases, with 14 bases spanning the gap. The germline CDR1 and CDR2 sequences are SGHVS and FNYEAQ. CDR3 length: 15 amino acids.

This clone was observed a few times. This chain connects TRBV28 to TRBJ1-5; 8 bases map to TRBD1. CDR3 size: 14 residues. Germline-derived CDR1 and CDR2 are MDHEN and SYDVKM. V trimming: 6 bases; J trimming: 6 bases; junction bases outside the gene matches: 7. In DNA, the CDR3 is TGTGCCAGCAGCTCCCAGGGGGCTGGTCAGCCCCAGCATTTT. The encoded protein is CASSSQGAGQPQHF.

This chain connects TRBV5-1 to TRBJ2-1; TRBD2 matches at 13 bases. The V and J ends lost 4 bases and 8 bases, in that order; junction bases with no gene match: 9. The CDR3 is 16 residues long. Germline-derived CDR1 and CDR2 are SGHRS and YFSETQ. The CDR3 loop reads CASSPTLAGGRHEQFF. The CDR3 coding sequence is TGCGCCAGCAGCCCTACACTAGCGGGAGGGCGCCATGAGCAGTTCTTC.

The V and J genes are TRBV19 and TRBJ2-6; a possible D gene is TRBD2 (7 bases). The CDR3 runs 17 residues. The V and J ends lost 3 bases and 0 bases respectively, with 12 bases between them. The germline V gene encodes CDR1 LNHDA and CDR2 SQIVND (reference sequence). The CDR3 bases are TGTGCCAGTAGTATCCGGGGGGCTTACTCTGGGGCCAACGTCCTGACTTTC. Its translation is CASSIRGAYSGANVLTF.

This clone showed up just a few times. A junction boundary mismatches the germline segment, possibly from a read error. The rearrangement uses TRBV28 and TRBJ2-7; possible D gene TRBD1, 5 bases. The CDR3 totals 12 residues. Germline CDR1 is MDHEN and CDR2 is SYDVKM. Here the CDR3 reads CASSPSGHEEYF. Here the CDR3 DNA reads TGTGCCAGCAGCCCATCCGGACACGAGGAGTACTTC.

The chain employs TRBV19 and TRBJ2-7, with 11 nucleotides matching TRBD1. CDR1 and CDR2 (germline): LNHDA, SQIVND (reference sequence). With V trimmed by 6 bases and J by 2 bases, 9 bases remained unmatched. The CDR3 loop spans 16 amino acids. CDR3 bases: TGTGCCAGTAGACCCAAAGGGACAGGGGGGACCTACGAGCAGTACTTC. Translated: CASRPKGTGGTYEQYF. Based on the CDR3 plus reference TRBV19 and TRBJ2-7, the full variable domain is DGGITQSPKYLFRKEGQNVTLSCEQNLNHDAMYWYRQDPGQGLRLIYYSQIVNDFQKGDIAEGYSVSREKKESFPLTVTSAQKNPTAFYLCASRPKGTGGTYEQYFGPGTRLTVT.

V usage is TRBV7-2 and J usage is TRBJ2-2; D ambiguous. This CDR3 spans 14 amino acids. Germline CDR1 SGHTA, CDR2 FQGNSA. Trimming stripped 1 base from V and 2 bases from J, with 5 bases between. In nucleotides, the CDR3 is TGTGCCAGCAGCTTAGGTCTAAACACCGGGGAGCTGTTTTTT. Translating it yields CASSLGLNTGELFF.

In its sample, this clone was seen once. This chain links TRBV18 with TRBJ2-7, with a possible D match to TRBD2 (6 bases). CDR1 is KGHSH, CDR2 LQKENI, per germline. The V end lost 1 base, the J end lost 0 bases, and 10 bases lay between the germline ends. There are 15 residues in the CDR3. CDR3 coding DNA: TGTGCCAGCTCACCACTTGGGACTCCCTCCTACGAGCAGTACTTC. Protein product: CASSPLGTPSYEQYF.